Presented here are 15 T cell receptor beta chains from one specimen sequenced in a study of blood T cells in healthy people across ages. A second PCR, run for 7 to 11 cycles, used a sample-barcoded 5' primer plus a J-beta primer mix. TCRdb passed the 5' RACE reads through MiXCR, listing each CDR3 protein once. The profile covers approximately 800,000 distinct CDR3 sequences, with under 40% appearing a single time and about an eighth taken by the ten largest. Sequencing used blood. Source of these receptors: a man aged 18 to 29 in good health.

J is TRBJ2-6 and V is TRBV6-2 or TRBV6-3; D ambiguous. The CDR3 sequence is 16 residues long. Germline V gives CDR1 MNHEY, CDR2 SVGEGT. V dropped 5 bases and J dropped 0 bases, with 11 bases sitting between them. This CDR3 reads CASSRFTDSGANVLTF. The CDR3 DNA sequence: TGTGCCAGCAGTCGCTTTACGGACTCTGGGGCCAACGTCCTGACTTTC.

DNA of the CDR3: TGTGCCAGCAGTTTAGGTACAAGATATGGCTACACCTTC. It is translated as CASSLGTRYGYTF. The gene calls are TRBV12-3 or TRBV12-4 and TRBJ1-2; unclear D gene. The CDR3 is made up of 13 amino acids. The V gene lost 1 base and the J gene lost 5 bases, with 8 bases spanning the gap.

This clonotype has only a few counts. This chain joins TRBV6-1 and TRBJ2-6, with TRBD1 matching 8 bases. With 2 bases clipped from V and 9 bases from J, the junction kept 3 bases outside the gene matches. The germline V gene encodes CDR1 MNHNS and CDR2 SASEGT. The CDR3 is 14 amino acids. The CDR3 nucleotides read TGTGCCAGCAGTGAACAGGGGGCGAGCAACGTCCTGACTTTC. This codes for CASSEQGASNVLTF.

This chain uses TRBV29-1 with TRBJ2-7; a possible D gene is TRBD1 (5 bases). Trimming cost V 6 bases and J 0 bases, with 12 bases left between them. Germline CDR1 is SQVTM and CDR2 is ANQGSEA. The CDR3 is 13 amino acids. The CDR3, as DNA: TGCAGCGTGACGACAGCAAACTCCTACGAGCAGTACTTC. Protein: CSVTTANSYEQYF.

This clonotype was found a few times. CDR3 sequence reads: CATSITRERGGAFF. The CDR3 DNA reads TGTGCCACCAGCATAACCAGGGAACGAGGTGGAGCTTTCTTT. The chain links TRBV15 to TRBJ1-1, with D tentatively TRBD1 (5 bases). CDR3 size: 14 residues. Germline V gene lookup returns CDR1 LNHNV and CDR2 YYDKDF (reference sequence). V dropped 4 bases and J dropped 10 bases, with 19 bases sitting between them. Drawing the rest from reference TRBV15 and TRBJ1-1, the complete variable domain is DAMVIQNPRYQVTQFGKPVTLSCSQTLNHNVMYWYQQKSSQAPKLLFHYYDKDFNNEADTPDNFQSRRPNTSFCFLDIRSPGLGDTAMYLCATSITRERGGAFFGQGTRLTVV.

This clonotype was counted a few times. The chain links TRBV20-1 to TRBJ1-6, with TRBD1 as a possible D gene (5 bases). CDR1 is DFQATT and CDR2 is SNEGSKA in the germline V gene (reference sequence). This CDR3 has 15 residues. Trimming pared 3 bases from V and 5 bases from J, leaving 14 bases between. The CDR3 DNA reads TGCAGTGCTAGTCAGGGTGGACGGGATAATTCACCCCTCCACTTT. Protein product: CSASQGGRDNSPLHF.

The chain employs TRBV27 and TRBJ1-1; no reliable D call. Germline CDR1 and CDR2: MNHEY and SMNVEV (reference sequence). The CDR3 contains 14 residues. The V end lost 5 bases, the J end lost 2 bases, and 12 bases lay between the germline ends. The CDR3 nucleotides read TGTGCCAGCAGTCCCCTATCAGCTAACACTGAAGCTTTCTTT. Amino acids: CASSPLSANTEAFF.

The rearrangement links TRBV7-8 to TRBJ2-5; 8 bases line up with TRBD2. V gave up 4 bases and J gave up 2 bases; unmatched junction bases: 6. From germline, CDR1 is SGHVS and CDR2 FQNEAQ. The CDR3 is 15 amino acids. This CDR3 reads CASSSPRGGQETQYF. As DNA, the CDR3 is TGTGCCAGCAGCTCCCCCCGCGGGGGGCAAGAGACCCAGTACTTC.

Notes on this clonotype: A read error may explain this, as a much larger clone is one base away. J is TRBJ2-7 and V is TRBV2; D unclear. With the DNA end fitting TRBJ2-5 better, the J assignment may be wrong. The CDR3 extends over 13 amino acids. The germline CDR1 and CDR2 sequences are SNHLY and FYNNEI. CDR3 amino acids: CASSSRIEETQYF. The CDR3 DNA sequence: TGTGCCAGCAGTTCCAGGATCGAAGAGACCCAGTACTTC.

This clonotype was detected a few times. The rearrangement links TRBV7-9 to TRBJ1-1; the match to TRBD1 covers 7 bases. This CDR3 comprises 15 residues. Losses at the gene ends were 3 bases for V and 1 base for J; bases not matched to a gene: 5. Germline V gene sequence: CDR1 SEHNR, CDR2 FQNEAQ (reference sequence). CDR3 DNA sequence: TGTGCCAGCAGCTTTGGGACAGCCACGAACACTGAAGCTTTCTTT. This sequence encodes CASSFGTATNTEAFF.

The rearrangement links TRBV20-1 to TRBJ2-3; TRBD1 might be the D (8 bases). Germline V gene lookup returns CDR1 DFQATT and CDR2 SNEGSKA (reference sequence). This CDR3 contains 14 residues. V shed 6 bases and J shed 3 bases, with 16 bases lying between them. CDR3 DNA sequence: TGCAGTGCCCTTACACAGGGGGGGACAGATACGCAGTATTTT. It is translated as CSALTQGGTDTQYF.

The CDR3 region is CASSQTDRGGTEAFF. CDR3 coding DNA: TGTGCCAGCAGCCAAACCGACAGGGGGGGTACTGAAGCTTTCTTT. The chain joins TRBV4-2 to TRBJ1-1, with TRBD1 identical over 9 bases. Germline V gene data show CDR1 as LGHNA and CDR2 as YNFKEQ. CDR3 length: 15 residues. The junction had 6 bases not matched to a gene; V was cut back by 2 bases and J by 5 bases.

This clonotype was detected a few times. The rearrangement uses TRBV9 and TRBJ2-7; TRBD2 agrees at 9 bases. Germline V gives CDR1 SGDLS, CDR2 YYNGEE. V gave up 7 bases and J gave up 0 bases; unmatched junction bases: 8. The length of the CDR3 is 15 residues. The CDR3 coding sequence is TGTGCCAGCGCTGCGGGGGGGGGCGACTCCTACGAGCAGTACTTC. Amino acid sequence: CASAAGGGDSYEQYF.

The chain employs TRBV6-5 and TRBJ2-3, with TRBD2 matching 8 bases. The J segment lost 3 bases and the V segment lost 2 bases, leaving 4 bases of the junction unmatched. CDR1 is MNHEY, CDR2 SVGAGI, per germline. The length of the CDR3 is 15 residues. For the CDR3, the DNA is TGTGCCAGCAGTTACCAGCGGGGGAGGACAGATACGCAGTATTTT. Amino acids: CASSYQRGRTDTQYF.

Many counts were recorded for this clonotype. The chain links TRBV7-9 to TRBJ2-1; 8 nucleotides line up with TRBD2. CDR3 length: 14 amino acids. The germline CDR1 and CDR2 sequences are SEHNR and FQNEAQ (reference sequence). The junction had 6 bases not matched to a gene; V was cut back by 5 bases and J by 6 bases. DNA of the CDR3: TGTGCCAGCAGCCCACCGGGACTAGTCAATGAGCAGTTCTTC. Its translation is CASSPPGLVNEQFF.